The next 8 T cell receptor beta chains were all read from a single sample in a study of cytomegalovirus exposure and HLA in healthy donors. PCR employed 60 Vbeta and 13 Jbeta primers. TCRdb's table, derived via immunoSEQ multiplex PCR, lists solely in-frame clones and lacks some. The table has about 180,000 clones, roughly four fifths seen once. Sequenced sample: PBMCs. The receptors shown here come from a woman aged 45-65 years in good health and CMV-seronegative.

The count of this clone is one. The rearrangement joins TRBV5-4 to TRBJ2-1, with 11 bases aligning to TRBD2. The CDR3 contains 15 residues. Germline lookup yields CDR1 SGHNT and CDR2 YYREEE (reference sequence). V was pared by 5 bases and J by 9 bases, with 10 bases of the junction left unmatched. The DNA for the CDR3 is TGTGCCAGCAGTTTCACTAGCGGGGGTATTAGTGAGCAGTTCTTC. The encoded protein is CASSFTSGGISEQFF. Together with reference TRBV5-4 and TRBJ2-1, the CDR3 gives the full variable domain: ETGVTQSPTHLIKTRGQQVTLRCSSQSGHNTVSWYQQALGQGPQFIFQYYREEENGRGNFPPRFSGLQFPNYSSELNVNALELDDSALYLCASSFTSGGISEQFFGPGTRLTVL.

This clone was seen once. This chain joins TRBV10-2 and TRBJ1-5; tentative D call: TRBD1 (6 bases). Germline loops: CDR1 WSHSY, CDR2 SAAADI. Trimming left V 4 bases short and J 7 bases short, with 11 bases between. The CDR3 consists of 13 residues. DNA for the CDR3: TGCGCCAGCAGTGTCCGGACAGAACAGCCCCAGCATTTT. Translating it yields CASSVRTEQPQHF.

The chain combines TRBV5-1 with TRBJ2-5, with 10 nucleotides matching TRBD2. Gene TRBJ2-7 matches the end of the DNA better, so the J call may be wrong. Germline V gives CDR1 SGHRS, CDR2 YFSETQ. This CDR3 has 14 amino acids. The CDR3 here is CASSLASGSGEQYF. DNA of the CDR3: TGCGCCAGCAGCTTGGCTAGCGGGAGCGGCGAGCAGTACTTC.

The chain carries TRBV27 and TRBJ1-1, with D tentatively TRBD1 (6 bases). V lost 6 bases to trimming and J lost 7 bases, with 18 bases between them. CDR3 length equals 14 residues. Looked up from germline, CDR1 is MNHEY and CDR2 is SMNVEV (reference sequence). In DNA, the CDR3 is TGTGCCAGCAGGCAGGGGACGGCGAAAGGTGAAGCTTTCTTT. It yields the protein CASRQGTAKGEAFF.

This rearrangement joins TRBV7-9 to TRBJ2-1; tentative D call: TRBD2 (6 bases). Germline V lookup: CDR1 SEHNR, CDR2 FQNEAQ (reference sequence). Deletions cut 5 bases from V and 0 bases from J, with 23 bases between. CDR3 length: 19 residues. In DNA, the CDR3 is TGTGCCAGCAGCCCAACCTTCCCGAGGGACTTGACCTCCTACAATGAGCAGTTCTTC. It translates to CASSPTFPRDLTSYNEQFF.

The gene calls are TRBV25-1 and TRBJ2-7; 9 bases align to TRBD1. This CDR3 spans 14 amino acids. The V segment lost 3 bases and the J segment 2 bases; nucleotides outside the gene matches: 2. Germline V gene data show CDR1 as MGHDK and CDR2 as SYGVNS. The CDR3 loop reads CASSDRTGAYEQYF. Here the CDR3 DNA reads TGTGCCAGCAGTGATAGGACAGGGGCCTACGAGCAGTACTTC.

The rearrangement uses TRBV9 and TRBJ2-1, with TRBD2 as a possible D gene (6 bases). Trimming pared 3 bases from V and 0 bases from J, leaving 13 bases between. Germline CDR1 SGDLS, CDR2 YYNGEE. The CDR3 loop spans 16 amino acids. The CDR3 DNA reads as TGTGCCAGCAGCGCCTGGGACGGGAGCTCCTACAATGAGCAGTTCTTC. This translates into CASSAWDGSSYNEQFF.

The chain recombines TRBV7-6 with TRBJ2-5; D unresolved. Germline V lookup: CDR1 SGHVS, CDR2 FNYEAQ. The CDR3 extends over 13 amino acids. V lost 1 base and J lost 2, with 5 bases in between. CDR3: CASSLGSQETQYF. The DNA for the CDR3 is TGTGCCAGCAGCTTAGGCAGTCAAGAGACCCAGTACTTC.